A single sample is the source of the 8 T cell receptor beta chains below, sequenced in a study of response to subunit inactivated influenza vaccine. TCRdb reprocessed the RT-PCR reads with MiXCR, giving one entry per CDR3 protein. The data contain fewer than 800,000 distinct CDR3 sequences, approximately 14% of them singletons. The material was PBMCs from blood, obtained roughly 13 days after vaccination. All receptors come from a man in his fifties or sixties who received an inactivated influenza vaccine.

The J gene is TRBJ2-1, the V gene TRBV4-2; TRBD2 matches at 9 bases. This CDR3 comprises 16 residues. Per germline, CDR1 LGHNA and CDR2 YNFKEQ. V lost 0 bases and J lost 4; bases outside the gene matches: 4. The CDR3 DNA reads TGTGCCAGCAGCCAAGATGGAGCGGGAGGATACAATGAGCAGTTCTTC. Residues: CASSQDGAGGYNEQFF.

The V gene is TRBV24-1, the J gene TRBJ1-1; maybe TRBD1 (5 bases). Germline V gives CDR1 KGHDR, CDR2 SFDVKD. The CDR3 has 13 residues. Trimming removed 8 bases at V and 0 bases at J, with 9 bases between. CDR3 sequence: CATMGDMNTEAFF. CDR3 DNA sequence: TGTGCCACCATGGGGGATATGAACACTGAAGCTTTCTTT.

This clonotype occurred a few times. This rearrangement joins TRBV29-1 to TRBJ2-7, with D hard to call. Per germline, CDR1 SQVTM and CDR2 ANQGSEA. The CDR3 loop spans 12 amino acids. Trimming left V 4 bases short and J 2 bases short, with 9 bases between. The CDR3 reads CSVVIRPYEQYF. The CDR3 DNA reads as TGCAGCGTTGTAATCAGGCCCTACGAGCAGTACTTC.

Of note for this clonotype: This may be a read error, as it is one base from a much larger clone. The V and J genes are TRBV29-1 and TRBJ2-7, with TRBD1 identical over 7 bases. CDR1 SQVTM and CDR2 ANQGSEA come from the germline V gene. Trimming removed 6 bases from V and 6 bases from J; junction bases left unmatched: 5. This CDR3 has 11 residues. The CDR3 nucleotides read TGCAGCGTCACAACAGGGGCCGAGCAGTACTTC. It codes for CSVTTGAEQYF.

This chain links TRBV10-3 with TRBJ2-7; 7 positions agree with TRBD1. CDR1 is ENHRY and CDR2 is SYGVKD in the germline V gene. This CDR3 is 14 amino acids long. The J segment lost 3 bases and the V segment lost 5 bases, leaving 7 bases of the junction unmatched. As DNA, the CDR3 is TGTGCCATCAGTACCTTTGGGACAGACTACGAGCAGTACTTC. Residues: CAISTFGTDYEQYF.

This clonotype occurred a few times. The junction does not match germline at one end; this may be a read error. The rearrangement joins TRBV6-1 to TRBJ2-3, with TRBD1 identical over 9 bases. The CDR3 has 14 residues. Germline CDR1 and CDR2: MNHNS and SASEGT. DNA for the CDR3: TGCGCCAGCAGGCGGGACAGGGTACTTAATACGCAGTATTTT. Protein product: CASRRDRVLNTQYF.

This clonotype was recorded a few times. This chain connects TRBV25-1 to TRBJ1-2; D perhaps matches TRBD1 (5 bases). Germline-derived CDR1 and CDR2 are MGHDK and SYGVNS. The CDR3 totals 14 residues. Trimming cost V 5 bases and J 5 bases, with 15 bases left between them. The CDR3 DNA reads TGTGCCAGCAGTAACGCCGGGACCGCTTATGGCTACACCTTC. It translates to CASSNAGTAYGYTF.

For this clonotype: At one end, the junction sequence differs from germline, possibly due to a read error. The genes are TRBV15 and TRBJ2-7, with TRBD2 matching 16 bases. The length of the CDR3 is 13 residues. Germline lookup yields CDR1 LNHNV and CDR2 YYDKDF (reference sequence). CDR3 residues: CATSEGLAGGEHF. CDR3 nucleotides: TGTGCCACCAGCGAGGGACTAGCGGGAGGGGAGCACTTC.